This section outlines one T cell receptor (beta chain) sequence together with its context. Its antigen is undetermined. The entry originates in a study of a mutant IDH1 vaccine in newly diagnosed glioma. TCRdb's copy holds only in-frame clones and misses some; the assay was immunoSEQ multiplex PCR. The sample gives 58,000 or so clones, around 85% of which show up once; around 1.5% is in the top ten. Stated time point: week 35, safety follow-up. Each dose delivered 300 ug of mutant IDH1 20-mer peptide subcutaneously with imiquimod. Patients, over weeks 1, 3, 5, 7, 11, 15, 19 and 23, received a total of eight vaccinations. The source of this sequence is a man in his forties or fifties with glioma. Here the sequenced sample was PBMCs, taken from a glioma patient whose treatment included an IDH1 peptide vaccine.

CDR3 sequence: CASSPQDSWTYEQYF. DNA of the CDR3: TGTGCCAGCTCACCACAAGATAGTTGGACCTACGAGCAGTACTTC. V is TRBV18 and J is TRBJ2-7, with D unresolved. The length of the CDR3 is 15 residues. Germline lookup yields CDR1 KGHSH and CDR2 LQKENI. V was clipped by 1 base and J by 2 bases, with 12 bases between them.